This TCR beta chain was obtained from a study of blood T cell repertoires in COVID-19. Across the study: Specimens from acute and convalescent COVID-19 originated in the United States, Italy and Spain. Sources were T cells, B-cell-depleted T cells, or PBMCs; the material itself was cDNA or gDNA.

Per the study methods: Reference gene primer amplification gave nucleated cell count estimates. Method: immunoSEQ multiplex PCR; TCRdb's copy keeps in-frame clones and lacks some. Clonal size and the V and J genes are those of that table, whereas D and trimming came from the DNA. The data hold 100,000 to 150,000 clones, with around 86% observed a single time. The V end was cut by 0 bases, the J end by 7 bases, with 22 bases between. The CDR3 has 18 residues. Looked up from germline, CDR1 is SGHRS and CDR2 is YFSETQ. The V and J genes are TRBV5-1 and TRBJ1-4; maybe TRBD1 (6 bases). Sequencing was done on a sample of peripheral blood. This receptor was obtained from an elderly man with active or convalescent COVID-19. The CDR3 sequence is CASSLGGTSPPLFEKLFF. CDR3 bases: TGCGCCAGCAGCTTGGGTGGGACATCGCCGCCCCTATTTGAAAAACTGTTTTTT.